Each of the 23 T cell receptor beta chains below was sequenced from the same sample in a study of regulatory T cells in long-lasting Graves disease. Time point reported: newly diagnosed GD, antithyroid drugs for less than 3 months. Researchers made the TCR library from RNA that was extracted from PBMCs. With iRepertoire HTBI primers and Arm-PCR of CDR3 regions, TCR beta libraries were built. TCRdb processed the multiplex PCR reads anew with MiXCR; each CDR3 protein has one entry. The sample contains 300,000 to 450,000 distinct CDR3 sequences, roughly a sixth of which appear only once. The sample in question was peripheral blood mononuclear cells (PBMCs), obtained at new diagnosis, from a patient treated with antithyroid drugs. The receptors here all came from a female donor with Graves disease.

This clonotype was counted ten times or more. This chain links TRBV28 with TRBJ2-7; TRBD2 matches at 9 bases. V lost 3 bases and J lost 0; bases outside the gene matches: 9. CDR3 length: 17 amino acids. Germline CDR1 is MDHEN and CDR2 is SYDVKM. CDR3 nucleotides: TGTGCCAGCAGTTTGACCGGGGCGGGAGGGCCCTCCTACGAGCAGTACTTC. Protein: CASSLTGAGGPSYEQYF.

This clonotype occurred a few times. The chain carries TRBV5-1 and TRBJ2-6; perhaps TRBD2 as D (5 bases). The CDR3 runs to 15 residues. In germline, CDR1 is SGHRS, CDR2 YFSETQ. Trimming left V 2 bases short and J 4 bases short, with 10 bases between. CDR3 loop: CASSFTPGGANVLTF. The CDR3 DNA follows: TGCGCCAGCAGCTTCACCCCGGGAGGGGCCAACGTCCTGACTTTC. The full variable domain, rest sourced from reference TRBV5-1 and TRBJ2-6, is KAGVTQTPRYLIKTRGQQVTLSCSPISGHRSVSWYQQTPGQGLQFLFEYFSETQRNKGNFPGRFSGRQFSNSRSEMNVSTLELGDSALYLCASSFTPGGANVLTFGAGSRLTVL.

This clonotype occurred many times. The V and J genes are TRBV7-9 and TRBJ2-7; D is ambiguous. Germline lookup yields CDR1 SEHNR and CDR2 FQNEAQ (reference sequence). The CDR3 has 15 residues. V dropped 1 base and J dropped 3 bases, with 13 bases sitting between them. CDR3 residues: CASSLGSTLSYEQYF. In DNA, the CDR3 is TGTGCCAGCAGCTTAGGGTCTACCCTAAGCTACGAGCAGTACTTC.

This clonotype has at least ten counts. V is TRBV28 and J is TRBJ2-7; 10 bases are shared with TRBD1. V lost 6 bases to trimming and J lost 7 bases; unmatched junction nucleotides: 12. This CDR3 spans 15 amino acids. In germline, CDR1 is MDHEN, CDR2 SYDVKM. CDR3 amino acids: CASSQRGTGAKEQYF. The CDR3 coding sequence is TGTGCCAGCAGCCAAAGAGGGACAGGGGCGAAAGAGCAGTACTTC.

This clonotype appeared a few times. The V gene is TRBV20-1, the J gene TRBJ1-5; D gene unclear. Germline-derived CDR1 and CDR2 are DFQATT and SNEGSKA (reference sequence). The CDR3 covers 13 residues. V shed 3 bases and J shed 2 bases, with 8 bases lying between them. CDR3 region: CSASPGGNQPQHF. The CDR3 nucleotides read TGCAGTGCTAGTCCGGGCGGCAATCAGCCCCAGCATTTT.

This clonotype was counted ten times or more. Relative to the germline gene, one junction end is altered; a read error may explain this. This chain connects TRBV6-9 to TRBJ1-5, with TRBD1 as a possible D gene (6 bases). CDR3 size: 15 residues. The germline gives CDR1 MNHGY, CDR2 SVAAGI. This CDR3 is CASSSGARGNQPQHF. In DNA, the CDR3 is TGCGCCAGCAGTTCAGGGGCTAGGGGCAATCAGCCCCAGCATTTT.

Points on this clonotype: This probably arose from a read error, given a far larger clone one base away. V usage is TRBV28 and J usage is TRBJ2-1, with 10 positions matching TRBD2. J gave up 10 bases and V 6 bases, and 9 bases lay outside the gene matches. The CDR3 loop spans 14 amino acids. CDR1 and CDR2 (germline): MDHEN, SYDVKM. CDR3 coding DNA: TGTGCCAGCAGGCCGGCCCTAGCGGGAGTCGAGCAGTTCTTC. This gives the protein CASRPALAGVEQFF.

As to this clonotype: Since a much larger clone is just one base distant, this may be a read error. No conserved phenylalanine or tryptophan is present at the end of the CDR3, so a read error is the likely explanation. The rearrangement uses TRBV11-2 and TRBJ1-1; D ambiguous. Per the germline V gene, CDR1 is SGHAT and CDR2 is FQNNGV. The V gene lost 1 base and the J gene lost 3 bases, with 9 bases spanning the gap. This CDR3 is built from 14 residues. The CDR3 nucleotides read TGTGCCAGCAGCTTAGGGTTAAGGGACACTGAAGCTTTCTCT. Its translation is CASSLGLRDTEAFS.

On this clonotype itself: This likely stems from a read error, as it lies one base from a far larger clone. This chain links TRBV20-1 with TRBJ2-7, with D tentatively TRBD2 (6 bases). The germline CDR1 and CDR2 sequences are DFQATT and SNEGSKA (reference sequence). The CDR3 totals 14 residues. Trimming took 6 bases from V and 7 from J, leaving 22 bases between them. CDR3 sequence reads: CSANRLGGYNEQYF. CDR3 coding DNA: TGCAGTGCGAACAGATTGGGGGGTTACAATGAGCAGTACTTC.

The CDR3 DNA reads TGTGCCAGCAGTTACTCGGTAGAGGGCGAGCAGTACTTC. Translation: CASSYSVEGEQYF. The chain combines TRBV6-2 or TRBV6-3 with TRBJ2-7, with D maybe TRBD2 (5 bases). V lost 0 bases to trimming and J lost 6 bases, with 9 bases between them. This CDR3 is built from 13 residues. From germline, CDR1 is MNHEY and CDR2 SVGEGT.

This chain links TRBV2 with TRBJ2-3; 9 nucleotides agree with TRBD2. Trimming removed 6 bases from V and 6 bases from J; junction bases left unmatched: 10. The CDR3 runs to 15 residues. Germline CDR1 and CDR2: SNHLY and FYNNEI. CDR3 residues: CASSLVGGGGDTQYF. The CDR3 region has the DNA TGTGCCAGCAGCTTAGTGGGCGGGGGGGGGGATACGCAGTATTTT.

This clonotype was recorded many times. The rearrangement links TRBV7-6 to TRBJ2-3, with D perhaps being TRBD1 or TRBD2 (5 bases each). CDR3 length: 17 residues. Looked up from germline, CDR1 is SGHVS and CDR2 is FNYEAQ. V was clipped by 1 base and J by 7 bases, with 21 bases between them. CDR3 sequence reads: CASSLVVATAWGNTQYF. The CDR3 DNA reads TGTGCCAGCAGCTTAGTGGTCGCGACTGCTTGGGGGAATACGCAGTATTTT.

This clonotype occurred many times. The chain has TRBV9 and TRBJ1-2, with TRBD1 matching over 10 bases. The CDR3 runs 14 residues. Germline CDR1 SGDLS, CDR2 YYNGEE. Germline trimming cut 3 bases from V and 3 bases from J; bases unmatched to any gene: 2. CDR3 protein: CASSDGTGDYGYTF. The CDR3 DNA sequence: TGTGCCAGCAGCGACGGGACAGGGGACTATGGCTACACCTTC.

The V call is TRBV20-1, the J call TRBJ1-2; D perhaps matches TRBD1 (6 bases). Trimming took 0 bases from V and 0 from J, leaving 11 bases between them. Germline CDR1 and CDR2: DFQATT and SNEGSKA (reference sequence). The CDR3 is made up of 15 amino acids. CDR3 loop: CSARDRGGTNYGYTF. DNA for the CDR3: TGCAGTGCTAGAGATAGGGGGGGGACTAACTATGGCTACACCTTC.

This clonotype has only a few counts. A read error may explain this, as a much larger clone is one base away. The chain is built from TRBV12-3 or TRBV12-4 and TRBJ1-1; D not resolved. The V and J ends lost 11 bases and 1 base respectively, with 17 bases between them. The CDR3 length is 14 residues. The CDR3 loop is CAGTVGVRNTEAFF. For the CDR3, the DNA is TGTGCCGGCACTGTGGGCGTAAGGAACACTGAAGCTTTCTTT.

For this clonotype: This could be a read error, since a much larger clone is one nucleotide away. The CDR3, as DNA: TGTACCCCCAAGGGACAGAACACTGAAGCTTTCTTT. It encodes CTPKGQNTEAFF. The gene calls are TRBV2 and TRBJ1-1; D is possibly TRBD1 (6 bases). CDR3 length equals 12 residues. Germline CDR1 and CDR2: SNHLY and FYNNEI.

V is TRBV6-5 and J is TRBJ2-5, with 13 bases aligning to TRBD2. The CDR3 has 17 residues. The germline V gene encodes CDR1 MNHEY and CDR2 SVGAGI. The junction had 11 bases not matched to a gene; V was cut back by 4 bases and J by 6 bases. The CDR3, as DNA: TGTGCCAGCAGTTCGGGACTAGCGGGGCCCGGCGTTAAGACCCAGTACTTC. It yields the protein CASSSGLAGPGVKTQYF.

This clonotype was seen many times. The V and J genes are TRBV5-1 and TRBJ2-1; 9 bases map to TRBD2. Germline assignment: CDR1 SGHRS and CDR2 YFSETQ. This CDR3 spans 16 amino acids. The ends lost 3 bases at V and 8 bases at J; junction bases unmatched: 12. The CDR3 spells CASSSDGTSRLDEQFF. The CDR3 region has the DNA TGCGCCAGCAGCTCTGACGGGACTAGCCGTTTGGATGAGCAGTTCTTC.

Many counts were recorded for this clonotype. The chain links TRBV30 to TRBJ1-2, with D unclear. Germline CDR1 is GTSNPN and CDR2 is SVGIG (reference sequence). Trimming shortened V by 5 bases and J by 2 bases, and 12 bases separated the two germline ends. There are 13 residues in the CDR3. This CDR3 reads CAWDSIRNYGYTF. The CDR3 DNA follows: TGTGCCTGGGATTCCATCCGCAACTATGGCTACACCTTC.

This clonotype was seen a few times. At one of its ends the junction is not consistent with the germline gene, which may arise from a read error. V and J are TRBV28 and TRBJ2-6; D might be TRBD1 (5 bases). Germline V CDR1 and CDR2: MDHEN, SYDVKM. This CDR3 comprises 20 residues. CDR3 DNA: TGTGCCAGCACCAATCGCCAAAGCCGGCGAATAAGCTCTGGGGCCAACGTCCTGATTTTC. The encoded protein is CASTNRQSRRISSGANVLIF.

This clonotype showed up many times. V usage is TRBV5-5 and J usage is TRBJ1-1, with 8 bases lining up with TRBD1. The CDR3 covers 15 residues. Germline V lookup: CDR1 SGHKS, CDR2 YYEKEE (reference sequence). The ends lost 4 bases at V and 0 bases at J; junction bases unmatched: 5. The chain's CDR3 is CASSRRTGLNTEAFF. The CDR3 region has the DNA TGTGCCAGCAGCCGACGGACAGGGCTGAACACTGAAGCTTTCTTT. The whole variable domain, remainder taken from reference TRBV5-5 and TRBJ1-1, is DAGVTQSPTHLIKTRGQQVTLRCSPISGHKSVSWYQQVLGQGPQFIFQYYEKEERGRGNFPDRFSARQFPNYSSELNVNALLLGDSALYLCASSRRTGLNTEAFFGQGTRLTVV.

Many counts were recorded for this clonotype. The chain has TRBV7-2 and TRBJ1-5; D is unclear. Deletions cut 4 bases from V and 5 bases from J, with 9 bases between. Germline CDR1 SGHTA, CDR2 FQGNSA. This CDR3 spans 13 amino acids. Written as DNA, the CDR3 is TGTGCCAGCAGCTCTATGTGGGATCAGCCCCAGCATTTT. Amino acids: CASSSMWDQPQHF.

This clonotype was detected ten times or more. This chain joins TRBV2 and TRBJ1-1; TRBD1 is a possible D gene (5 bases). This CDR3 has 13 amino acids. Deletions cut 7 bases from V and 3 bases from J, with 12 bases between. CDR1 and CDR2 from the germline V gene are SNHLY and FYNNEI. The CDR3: CASKTQGYTEAFF. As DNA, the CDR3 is TGTGCCAGCAAGACCCAGGGCTACACTGAAGCTTTCTTT.